This T cell receptor beta chain was observed in a study of control samples from healthy donors and cancer patients. The method was immunoSEQ multiplex PCR; TCRdb's version includes in-frame clones alone and lacks a portion of them. The sample yields approximately 100,000 clones, around nine tenths seen once. The CDR3 totals 13 residues. The germline V gene encodes CDR1 SEHNR and CDR2 FQNEAQ (reference sequence). V was shortened by 2 bases and J by 8 bases, with 9 bases between the two germline ends. The clonotype comes from a man aged 25 to 40 in good health. The rearrangement joins TRBV7-9 to TRBJ1-4; D is unresolved. The sample comprised blood. The CDR3 loop reads CASSLRVGEKLFF. The CDR3 bases are TGTGCCAGCAGCTTACGCGTCGGCGAAAAACTGTTTTTT.